The 8 T cell receptor beta chains reported below all come from one sample, sequenced in a study of CD8 T cells in Susac syndrome. Reverse transcription used about 0.45 to 1 ug RNA and random hexamers. TCRdb independently ran MiXCR on the immunoSEQ multiplex PCR reads; one entry per CDR3 protein. The data contain around 280,000 distinct CDR3 sequences, about 85% of them singletons. The specimen sequenced was CD8+ T cells from PBMCs. These receptors were collected from a human donor with multiple sclerosis.

To note about this clonotype: A junction end diverges from the germline sequence, so it may reflect a read error. The chain has TRBV3-1 and TRBJ2-5; 13 positions agree with TRBD2. Looked up from germline, CDR1 is LGHDT and CDR2 is YNNKEL (reference sequence). The CDR3 spans 17 residues. The CDR3 reads CASSQGSGLAGEETQHF. The CDR3 coding sequence is TGTGCCAGCAGCCAAGGCTCAGGACTAGCGGGGGAAGAGACCCAGCACTTC.

The genes are TRBV28 and TRBJ2-5, with 13 bases that match TRBD2. With 6 bases clipped from V and 2 bases from J, the junction kept 12 bases outside the gene matches. The CDR3 has 18 amino acids. Germline V CDR1 and CDR2: MDHEN, SYDVKM. CDR3 nucleotides: TGTGCCAGCAGCCTCGGACTAGCGGGAGCCTTAGGGCAAGAGACCCAGTACTTC. Amino acids: CASSLGLAGALGQETQYF. Variable domain in full (rest from reference TRBV28 and TRBJ2-5): DVKVTQSSRYLVKRTGEKVFLECVQDMDHENMFWYRQDPGLGLRLIYFSYDVKMKEKGDIPEGYSVSREKKERFSLILESASTNQTSMYLCASSLGLAGALGQETQYFGPGTRLLVL.

This chain connects TRBV7-8 to TRBJ2-3, with D hard to call. The V end was cut by 2 bases, the J end by 2 bases, with 11 bases between. The CDR3 length is 15 residues. Germline V gene data show CDR1 as SGHVS and CDR2 as FQNEAQ. The DNA of the CDR3 is TGTGCCAGCAGCTTATGGGCTACTACCACAGATACGCAGTATTTT. It specifies CASSLWATTTDTQYF.

The CDR3 protein is CASSLNAGQPQHF. The CDR3, as DNA: TGTGCCAGCAGCTTGAATGCAGGCCAGCCCCAGCATTTT. The rearrangement links TRBV5-5 to TRBJ1-5; no definite D call. Germline values: CDR1 SGHKS, CDR2 YYEKEE (reference sequence). V lost 1 base, J lost 7 bases, and 9 bases lay in between. This CDR3 spans 13 amino acids.

This clonotype was picked up one time. The chain couples TRBV29-1 to TRBJ2-1; 7 bases fit TRBD2. The germline V gene encodes CDR1 SQVTM and CDR2 ANQGSEA. The CDR3 has 14 residues. V gave up 6 bases and J gave up 10 bases; unmatched junction bases: 15. The CDR3 reads CSVPGTKPPREQFF. For the CDR3, the DNA is TGCAGCGTCCCCGGGACTAAGCCTCCAAGGGAGCAGTTCTTC.

The chain employs TRBV28 and TRBJ2-5; D remains unclear. Between the trimmed V and J ends, which lost 5 bases and 3 bases, there was a span of 10 bases. CDR1 and CDR2 from the germline V gene are MDHEN and SYDVKM. This CDR3 has 13 amino acids. CDR3 loop: CASSGRNEETQYF. The DNA for the CDR3 is TGTGCCAGCAGTGGGCGAAACGAAGAGACCCAGTACTTC.

This chain's CDR3 is CAWSGPGTGVTDTQYF. CDR3 nucleotide sequence: TGTGCCTGGAGTGGCCCCGGGACAGGGGTTACAGATACGCAGTATTTT. The rearrangement joins TRBV30 to TRBJ2-3, with TRBD1 matching 10 bases. The CDR3 loop spans 16 amino acids. V trimming: 1 base; J trimming: 3 bases; junction bases outside the gene matches: 7. From germline, CDR1 is GTSNPN and CDR2 SVGIG (reference sequence).

The chain uses TRBV12-3 or TRBV12-4 and TRBJ2-2; D is ambiguous. V dropped 4 bases and J dropped 3 bases, with 3 bases sitting between them. The CDR3 covers 12 residues. The DNA for the CDR3 is TGTGCCAGCAGTTCTTACACCGGGGAGCTGTTTTTT. Protein: CASSSYTGELFF.